This T cell receptor (beta chain) was identified during a study of OX40 agonist ivuxolimab in advanced cancers. Study findings and constraints: Clonal expansion in partial responders at 0.1-3.0 mg/kg ranked among the lowest. At 0.1 to 3.0 mg/kg and by week 6, CD4+ and CD8+ T cells in the blood had expanded clonally.

V lost 5 bases, J lost 7 bases, and 10 bases stayed unmatched. From germline, CDR1 is SGHTA and CDR2 FQGTGA. The CDR3 spans 16 residues. Concerning this clone: Its antigen is not identified.

The timepoints at which blood was sampled were baseline, cycle 4 day 1, and cycle 7 day 1. The repertoire was sequenced with immunoSEQ multiplex PCR; TCRdb's copy has only in-frame clones and lacks some. The sample shows more than 85,000 clones, about 90% of them seen only once. This clonotype was obtained from an adult with an advanced solid tumor such as melanoma, head and neck, liver or kidney cancer. The chain has TRBV7-3 and TRBJ2-5; 13 bases align to TRBD2. The specimen comprised CD4+ or CD8+ T cells sorted from blood, sampled in a trial of the OX40 agonist ivuxolimab. The CDR3 region has the DNA TGTGCCAGCAGCCCCCAGGTGGGACTAGCGGGATCGACCCAGTACTTC. Encoded protein: CASSPQVGLAGSTQYF.